This T cell receptor beta chain was recovered during a study of T-cell memory formation after mild COVID-19. Study as a whole: Clustering of TCRs was largely donor specific. General study points: Chiefly within CM and EM were the contracting CD4+ clones; CD8+ ones were within EMRA. Prior to infection, memory already included some responding clones, suggesting cross-reactive memory joined.

The CDR3 is 14 residues long. Germline V CDR1 and CDR2: DFQATT, SNEGSKA (reference sequence). Trimming removed 3 bases from V and 0 bases from J, with 9 bases in between. For this clonotype: Its target is not known.

TCRdb independently ran MiXCR on the 5' RACE reads; one entry per CDR3 protein. The table includes approximately 100,000 distinct CDR3 sequences, 11% detected once. Sequenced sample: PBMCs or a T cell subset sorted from them (not recorded which). The V gene is TRBV20-1, the J gene TRBJ2-1; D remains unclear. The receptor's source is a man between 18 and 35 years old who had mild COVID-19 (a few samples of this study predate the infection). Cell type and time point are not known. This CDR3 is CSARGYSSYNEQFF. In DNA form, the CDR3 reads TGCAGTGCTAGGGGATATAGCTCCTACAATGAGCAGTTCTTC.